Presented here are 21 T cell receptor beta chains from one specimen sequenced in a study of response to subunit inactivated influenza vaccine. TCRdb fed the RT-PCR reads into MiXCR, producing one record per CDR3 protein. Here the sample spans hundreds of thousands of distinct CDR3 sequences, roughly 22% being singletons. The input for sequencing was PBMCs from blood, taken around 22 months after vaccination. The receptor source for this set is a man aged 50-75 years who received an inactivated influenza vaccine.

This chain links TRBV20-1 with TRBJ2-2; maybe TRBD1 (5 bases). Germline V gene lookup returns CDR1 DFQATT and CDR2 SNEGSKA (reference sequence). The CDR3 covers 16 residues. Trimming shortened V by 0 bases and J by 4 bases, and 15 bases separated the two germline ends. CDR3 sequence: CSARDPRAGPTGELFF. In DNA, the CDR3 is TGCAGTGCTAGAGATCCAAGGGCAGGGCCCACCGGGGAGCTGTTTTTT.

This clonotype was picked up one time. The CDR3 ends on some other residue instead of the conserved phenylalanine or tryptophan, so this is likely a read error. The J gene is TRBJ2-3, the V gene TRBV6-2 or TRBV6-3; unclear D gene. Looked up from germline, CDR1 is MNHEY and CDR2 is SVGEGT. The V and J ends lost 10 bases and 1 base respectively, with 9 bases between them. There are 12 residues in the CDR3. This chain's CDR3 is CATSPRTDTQYS. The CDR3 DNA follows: TGTGCCACTTCCCCCCGCACAGATACGCAGTATTCT.

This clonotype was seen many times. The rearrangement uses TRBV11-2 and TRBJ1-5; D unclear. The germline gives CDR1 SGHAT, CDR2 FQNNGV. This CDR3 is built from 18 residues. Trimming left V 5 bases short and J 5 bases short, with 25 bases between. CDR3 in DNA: TGTGCCAGCAGCCCAAGCGGAGGCCAGACATTTACCTATCAGCCCCAGCATTTT. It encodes CASSPSGGQTFTYQPQHF.

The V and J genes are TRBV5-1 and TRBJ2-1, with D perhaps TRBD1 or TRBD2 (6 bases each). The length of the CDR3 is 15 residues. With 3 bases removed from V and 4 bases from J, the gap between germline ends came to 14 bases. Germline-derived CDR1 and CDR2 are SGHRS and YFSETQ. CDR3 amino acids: CASSSRGGRYNEQFF. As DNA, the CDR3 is TGCGCCAGCAGCTCCCGAGGGGGGCGTTACAATGAGCAGTTCTTC.

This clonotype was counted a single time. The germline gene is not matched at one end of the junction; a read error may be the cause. CDR3: CASSLSRRHNSALHF. As DNA, the CDR3 is TGTGCCAGCAGTTTAAGCCGCCGCCATAATTCAGCCCTCCACTTT. The chain employs TRBV12-3 or TRBV12-4 and TRBJ1-6; D gene unclear. The CDR3 length is 15 residues.

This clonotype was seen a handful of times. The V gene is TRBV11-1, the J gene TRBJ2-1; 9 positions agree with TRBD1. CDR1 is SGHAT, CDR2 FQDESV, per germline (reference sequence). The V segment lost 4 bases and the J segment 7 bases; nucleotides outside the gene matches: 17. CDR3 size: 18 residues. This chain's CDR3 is CASSSPIVMGQGRNEQFF. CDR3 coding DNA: TGTGCCAGCAGCTCGCCTATCGTGATGGGACAGGGAAGGAATGAGCAGTTCTTC. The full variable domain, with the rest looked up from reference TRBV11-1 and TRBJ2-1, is EAEVAQSPRYKITEKSQAVAFWCDPISGHATLYWYRQILGQGPELLVQFQDESVVDDSQLPKDRFSAERLKGVDSTLKIQPAELGDSAMYLCASSSPIVMGQGRNEQFFGPGTRLTVL.

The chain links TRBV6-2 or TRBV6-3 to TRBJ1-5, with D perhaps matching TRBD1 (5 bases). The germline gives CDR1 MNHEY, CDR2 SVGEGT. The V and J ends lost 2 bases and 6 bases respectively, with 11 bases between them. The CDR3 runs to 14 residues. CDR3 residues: CASSYGGAAQPQHF. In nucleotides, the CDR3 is TGTGCCAGCAGTTACGGCGGGGCTGCTCAGCCCCAGCATTTT.

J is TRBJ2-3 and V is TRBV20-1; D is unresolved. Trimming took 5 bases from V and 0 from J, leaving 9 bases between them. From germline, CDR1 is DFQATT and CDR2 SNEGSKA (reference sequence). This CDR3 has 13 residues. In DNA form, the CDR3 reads TGCAGTGCTCACAGACCTAGCACAGATACGCAGTATTTT. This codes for CSAHRPSTDTQYF.

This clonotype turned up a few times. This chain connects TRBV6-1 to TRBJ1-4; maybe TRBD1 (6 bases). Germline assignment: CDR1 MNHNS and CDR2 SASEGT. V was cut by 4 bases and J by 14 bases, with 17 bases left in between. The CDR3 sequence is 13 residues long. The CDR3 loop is CASSGAGARLLFF. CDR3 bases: TGTGCCAGCAGTGGTGCAGGGGCCCGACTGCTGTTTTTT.

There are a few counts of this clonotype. The CDR3 sequence: CASSPQGNGDNQPQHF. Written as DNA, the CDR3 is TGTGCCAGCAGCCCACAGGGGAATGGAGACAATCAGCCCCAGCATTTT. The rearrangement uses TRBV28 and TRBJ1-5; 7 bases are shared with TRBD1. Unmatched junction bases numbered 11, after V lost 6 bases and J lost 3 bases. The CDR3 totals 16 residues. Looked up from germline, CDR1 is MDHEN and CDR2 is SYDVKM.

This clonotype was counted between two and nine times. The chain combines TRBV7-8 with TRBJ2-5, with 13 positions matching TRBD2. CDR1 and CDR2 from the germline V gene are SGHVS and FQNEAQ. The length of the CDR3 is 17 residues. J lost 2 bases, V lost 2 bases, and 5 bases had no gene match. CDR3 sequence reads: CASSLQGGLAGQETQYF. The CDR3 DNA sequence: TGTGCCAGCAGCTTACAGGGGGGACTAGCGGGACAAGAGACCCAGTACTTC.

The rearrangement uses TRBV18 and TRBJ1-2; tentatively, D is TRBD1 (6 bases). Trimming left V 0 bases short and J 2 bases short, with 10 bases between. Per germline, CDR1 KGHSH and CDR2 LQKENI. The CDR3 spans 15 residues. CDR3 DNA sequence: TGTGCCAGCTCACCACCCGACAGGCCAAACTATGGCTACACCTTC. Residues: CASSPPDRPNYGYTF.

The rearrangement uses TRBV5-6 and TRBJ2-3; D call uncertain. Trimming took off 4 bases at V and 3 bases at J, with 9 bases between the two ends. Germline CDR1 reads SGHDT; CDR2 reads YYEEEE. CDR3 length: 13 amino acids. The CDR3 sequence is CASSLKWTDTQYF. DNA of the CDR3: TGTGCCAGCAGCCTTAAATGGACAGATACGCAGTATTTT.

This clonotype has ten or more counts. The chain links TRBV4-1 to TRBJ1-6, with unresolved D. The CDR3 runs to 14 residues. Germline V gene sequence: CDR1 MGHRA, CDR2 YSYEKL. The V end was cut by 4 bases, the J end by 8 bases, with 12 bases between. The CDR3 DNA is TGCGCCAGCAGCCGGAGGGAAGAGGATTCACCCCTCCACTTT. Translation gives CASSRREEDSPLHF.

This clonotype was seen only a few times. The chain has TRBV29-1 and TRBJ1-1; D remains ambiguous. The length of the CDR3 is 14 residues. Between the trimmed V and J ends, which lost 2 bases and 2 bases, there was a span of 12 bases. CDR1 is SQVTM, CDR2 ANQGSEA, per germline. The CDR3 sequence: CSVELVELNTEAFF. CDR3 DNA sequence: TGCAGCGTTGAATTGGTGGAACTAAACACTGAAGCTTTCTTT.

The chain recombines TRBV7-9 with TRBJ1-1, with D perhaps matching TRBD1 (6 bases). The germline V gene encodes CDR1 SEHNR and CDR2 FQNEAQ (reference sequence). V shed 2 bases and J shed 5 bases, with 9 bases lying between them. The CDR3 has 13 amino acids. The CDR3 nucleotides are TGTGCCAGCAGCTTACAGGGGAAGACTGAAGCTTTCTTT. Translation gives CASSLQGKTEAFF.

CDR3 protein: CSVVGGLDQPQHF. The CDR3, as DNA: TGCAGTGTGGTAGGGGGGCTAGATCAGCCCCAGCATTTT. This chain joins TRBV20-1 and TRBJ1-5; tentative D call: TRBD1 (6 bases). The ends were cut back, 7 bases at V and 5 bases at J, with 15 bases in the middle. In germline, CDR1 is DFQATT, CDR2 SNEGSKA (reference sequence). The CDR3 length is 13 residues.

The CDR3 DNA reads TGCGCCAGCAGCATCTCCGGGACAGGGGGGAATTCACCCCTCCACTTT. Its translation is CASSISGTGGNSPLHF. The chain links TRBV5-1 to TRBJ1-6, with 11 positions matching TRBD1. V gave up 4 bases and J gave up 7 bases; unmatched junction bases: 7. Germline CDR1 is SGHRS and CDR2 is YFSETQ. CDR3 length: 16 residues.

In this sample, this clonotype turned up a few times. The DNA for the CDR3 is TGTGCCAGCAGTAACACAGGGACAGAGACCCAGTACTTC. Its protein is CASSNTGTETQYF. The genes are TRBV12-3 or TRBV12-4 and TRBJ2-5; possible D gene TRBD1, 6 bases. The V gene lost 5 bases and the J gene lost 4 bases, with 11 bases spanning the gap. The CDR3 runs 13 residues.

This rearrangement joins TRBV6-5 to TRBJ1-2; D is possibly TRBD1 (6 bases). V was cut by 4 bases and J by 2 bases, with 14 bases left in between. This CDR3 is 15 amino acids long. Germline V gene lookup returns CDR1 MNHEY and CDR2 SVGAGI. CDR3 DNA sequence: TGTGCCAGCAGTTCCGACTACAGGGCCAACTATGGCTACACCTTC. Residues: CASSSDYRANYGYTF.

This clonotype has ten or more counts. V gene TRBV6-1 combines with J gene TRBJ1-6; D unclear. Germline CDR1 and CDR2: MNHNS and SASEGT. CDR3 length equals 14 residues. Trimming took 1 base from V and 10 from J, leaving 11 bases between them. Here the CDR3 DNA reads TGTGCCAGCAGTGAAGATGCAGCCTCCTCACCCCTCCACTTT. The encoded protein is CASSEDAASSPLHF.